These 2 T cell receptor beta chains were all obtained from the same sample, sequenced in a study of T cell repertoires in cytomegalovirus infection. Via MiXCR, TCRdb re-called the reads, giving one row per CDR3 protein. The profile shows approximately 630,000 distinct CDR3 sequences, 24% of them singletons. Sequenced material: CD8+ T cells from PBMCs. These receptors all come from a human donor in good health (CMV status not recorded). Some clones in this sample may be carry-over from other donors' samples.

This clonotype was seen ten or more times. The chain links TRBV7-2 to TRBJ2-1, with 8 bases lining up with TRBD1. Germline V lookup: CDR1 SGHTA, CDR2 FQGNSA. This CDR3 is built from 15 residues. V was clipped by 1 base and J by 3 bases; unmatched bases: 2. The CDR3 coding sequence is TGTGCCAGCAGCTTAGTAACAGGGGGCTACAATGAGCAGTTCTTC. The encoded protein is CASSLVTGGYNEQFF.

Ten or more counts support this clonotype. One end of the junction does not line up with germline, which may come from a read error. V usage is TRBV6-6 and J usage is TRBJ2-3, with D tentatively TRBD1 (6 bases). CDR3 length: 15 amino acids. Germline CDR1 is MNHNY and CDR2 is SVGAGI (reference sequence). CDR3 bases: TGTGCCAGCAGCTACTGGACAGATCGCACAGATACGCAGTATTTT. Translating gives CASSYWTDRTDTQYF.